Here is one TCR beta chain with its context. The record originates from a study of blood T cell repertoires in COVID-19. Study background: PBMCs, B-cell-depleted T cells, or T cells were the source of the cDNA or gDNA that made up the material.

With V trimmed by 0 bases and J by 10 bases, 3 bases remained unmatched. This CDR3 is 15 amino acids long. CDR1 is SGDLS and CDR2 is YYNGEE in the germline V gene. As processed by the authors: Reference gene primer amplification yielded estimated nucleated cell counts. Assay used: immunoSEQ multiplex PCR; TCRdb lists only in-frame clones, some missing. The DNA gave D and trimming, while V, J and clone size come from that table. This table has some 210,000 clones, approximately 91% appearing once. Sequenced sample: peripheral blood. The clonotype comes from a man in his 60s who had recovered from COVID-19. The chain links TRBV9 to TRBJ1-6; 11 bases map to TRBD1. Here the CDR3 reads CASSVGGTGGSPLHF. As DNA, the CDR3 is TGTGCCAGCAGCGTAGGGGGGACAGGGGGATCACCCCTCCACTTT.